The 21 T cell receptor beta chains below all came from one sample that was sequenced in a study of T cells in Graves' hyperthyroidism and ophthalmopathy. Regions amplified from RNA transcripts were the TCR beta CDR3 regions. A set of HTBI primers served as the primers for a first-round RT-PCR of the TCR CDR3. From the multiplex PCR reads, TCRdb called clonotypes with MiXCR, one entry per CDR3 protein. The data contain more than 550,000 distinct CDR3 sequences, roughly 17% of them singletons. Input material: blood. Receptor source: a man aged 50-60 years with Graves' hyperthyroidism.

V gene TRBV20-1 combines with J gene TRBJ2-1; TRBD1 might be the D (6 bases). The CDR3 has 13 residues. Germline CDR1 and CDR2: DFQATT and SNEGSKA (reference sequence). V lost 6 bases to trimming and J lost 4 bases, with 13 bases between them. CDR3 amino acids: CSAPDRTYNEQFF. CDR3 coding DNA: TGCAGTGCCCCGGACAGAACTTACAATGAGCAGTTCTTC.

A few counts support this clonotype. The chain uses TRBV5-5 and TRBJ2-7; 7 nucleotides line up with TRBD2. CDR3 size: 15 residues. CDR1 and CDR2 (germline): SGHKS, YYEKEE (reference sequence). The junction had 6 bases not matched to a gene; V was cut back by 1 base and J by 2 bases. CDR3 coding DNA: TGTGCCAGCAGCTTGCTTGTGCGGGAGACCTACGAGCAGTACTTC. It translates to CASSLLVRETYEQYF.

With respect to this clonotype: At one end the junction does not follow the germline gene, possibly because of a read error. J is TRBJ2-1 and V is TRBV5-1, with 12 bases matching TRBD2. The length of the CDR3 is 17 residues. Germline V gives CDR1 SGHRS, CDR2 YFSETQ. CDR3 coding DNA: TGCGCCAGCAGCGTGGGGAAGACTAGCGGGAGAGACAATGAGCGGTTCTTC. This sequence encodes CASSVGKTSGRDNERFF. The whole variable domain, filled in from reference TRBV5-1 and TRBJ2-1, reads KAGVTQTPRYLIKTRGQQVTLSCSPISGHRSVSWYQQTPGQGLQFLFEYFSETQRNKGNFPGRFSGRQFSNSRSEMNVSTLELGDSALYLCASSVGKTSGRDNERFFGPGTRLTVL.

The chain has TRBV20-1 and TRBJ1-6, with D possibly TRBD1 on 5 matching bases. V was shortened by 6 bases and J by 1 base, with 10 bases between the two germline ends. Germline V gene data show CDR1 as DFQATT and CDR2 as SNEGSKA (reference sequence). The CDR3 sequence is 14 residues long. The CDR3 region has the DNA TGCAGTGCAAATGGGGGTTCCTATAATTCACCCCTCCACTTT. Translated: CSANGGSYNSPLHF.

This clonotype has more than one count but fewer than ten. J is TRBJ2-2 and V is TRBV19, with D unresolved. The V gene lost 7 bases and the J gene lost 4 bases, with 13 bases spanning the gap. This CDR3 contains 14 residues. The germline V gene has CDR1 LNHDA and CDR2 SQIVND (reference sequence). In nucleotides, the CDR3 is TGTGCCAGTATGGGATCTACGGTCACCGGGGAGCTGTTTTTT. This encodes CASMGSTVTGELFF. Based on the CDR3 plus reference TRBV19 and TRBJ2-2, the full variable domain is DGGITQSPKYLFRKEGQNVTLSCEQNLNHDAMYWYRQDPGQGLRLIYYSQIVNDFQKGDIAEGYSVSREKKESFPLTVTSAQKNPTAFYLCASMGSTVTGELFFGEGSRLTVL.

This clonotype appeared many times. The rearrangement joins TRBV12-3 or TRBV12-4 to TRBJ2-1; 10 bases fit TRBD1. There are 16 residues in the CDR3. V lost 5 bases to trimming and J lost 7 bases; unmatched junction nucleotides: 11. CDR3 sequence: CASSRWSGTGDNEQFF. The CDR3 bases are TGTGCCAGCAGTAGGTGGTCCGGGACAGGGGATAATGAGCAGTTCTTC.

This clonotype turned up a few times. CDR3 nucleotides: TGTGCCAGCAGTTACGGGTCGCTCACAGATACGCAGTATTTT. This codes for CASSYGSLTDTQYF. This chain connects TRBV6-6 to TRBJ2-3; no definite D call. V was pared by 2 bases and J by 2 bases, with 8 bases between. This CDR3 region has 14 residues. From germline, CDR1 is MNHNY and CDR2 SVGAGI (reference sequence).

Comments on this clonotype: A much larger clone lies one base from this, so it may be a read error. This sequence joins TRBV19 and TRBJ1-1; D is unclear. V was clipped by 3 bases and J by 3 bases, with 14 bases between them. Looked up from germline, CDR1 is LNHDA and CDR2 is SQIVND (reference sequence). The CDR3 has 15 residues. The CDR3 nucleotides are TGTGCCAGTAGTATCTCGGAGGTGGGGTACACTGAAGCTTTCTTT. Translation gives CASSISEVGYTEAFF. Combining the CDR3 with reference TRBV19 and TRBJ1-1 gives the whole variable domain DGGITQSPKYLFRKEGQNVTLSCEQNLNHDAMYWYRQDPGQGLRLIYYSQIVNDFQKGDIAEGYSVSREKKESFPLTVTSAQKNPTAFYLCASSISEVGYTEAFFGQGTRLTVV.

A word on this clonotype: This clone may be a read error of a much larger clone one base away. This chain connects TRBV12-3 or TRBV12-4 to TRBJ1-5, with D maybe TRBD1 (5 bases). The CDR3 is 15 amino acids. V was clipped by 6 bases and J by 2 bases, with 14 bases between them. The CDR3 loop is CASREGRGGNQPQHF. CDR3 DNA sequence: TGTGCCAGCAGGGAGGGACGTGGCGGCAATCAGCCCCAGCATTTT.

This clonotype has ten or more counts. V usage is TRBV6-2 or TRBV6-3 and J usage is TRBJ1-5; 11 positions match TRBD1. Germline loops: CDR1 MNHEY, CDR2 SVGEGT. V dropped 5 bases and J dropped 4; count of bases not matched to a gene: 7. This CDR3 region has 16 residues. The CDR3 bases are TGTGCCAGCAGTCCTACGGGACAGGGGGGAAATCAGCCCCAGCATTTT. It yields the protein CASSPTGQGGNQPQHF.

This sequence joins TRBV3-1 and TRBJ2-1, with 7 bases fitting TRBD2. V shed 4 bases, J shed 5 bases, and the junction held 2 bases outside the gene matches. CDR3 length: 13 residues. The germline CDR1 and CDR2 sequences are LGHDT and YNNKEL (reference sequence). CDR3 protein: CASSLLANNEQFF. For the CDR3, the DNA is TGTGCCAGCAGCCTACTAGCGAACAATGAGCAGTTCTTC.

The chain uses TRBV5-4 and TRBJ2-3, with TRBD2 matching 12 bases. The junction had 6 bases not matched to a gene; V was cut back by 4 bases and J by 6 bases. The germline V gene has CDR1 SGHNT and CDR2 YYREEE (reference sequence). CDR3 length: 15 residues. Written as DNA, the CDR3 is TGTGCCAGCAGCCTAAAGACTAGCGGGAGTGATACGCAGTATTTT. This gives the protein CASSLKTSGSDTQYF. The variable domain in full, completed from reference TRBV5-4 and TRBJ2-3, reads ETGVTQSPTHLIKTRGQQVTLRCSSQSGHNTVSWYQQALGQGPQFIFQYYREEENGRGNFPPRFSGLQFPNYSSELNVNALELDDSALYLCASSLKTSGSDTQYFGPGTRLTVL.

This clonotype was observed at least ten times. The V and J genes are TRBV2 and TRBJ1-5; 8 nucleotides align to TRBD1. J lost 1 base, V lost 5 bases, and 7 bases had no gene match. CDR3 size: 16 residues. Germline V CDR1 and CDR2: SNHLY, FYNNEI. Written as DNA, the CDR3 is TGTGCCAGCAGTTTTCAGGGGGCGGAAAGCAATCAGCCCCAGCATTTT. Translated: CASSFQGAESNQPQHF.

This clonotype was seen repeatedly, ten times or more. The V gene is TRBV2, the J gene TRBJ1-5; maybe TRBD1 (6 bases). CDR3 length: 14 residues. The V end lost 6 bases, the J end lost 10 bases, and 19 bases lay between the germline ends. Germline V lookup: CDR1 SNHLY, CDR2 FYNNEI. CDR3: CASSVDRPRAPQHF. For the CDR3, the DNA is TGTGCCAGCAGCGTGGACAGACCGAGGGCCCCCCAGCATTTT.

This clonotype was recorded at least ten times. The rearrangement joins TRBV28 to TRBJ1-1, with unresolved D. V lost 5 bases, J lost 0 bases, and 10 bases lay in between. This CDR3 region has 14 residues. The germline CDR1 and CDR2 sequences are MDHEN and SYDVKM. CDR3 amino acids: CASSDSGMNTEAFF. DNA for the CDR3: TGTGCCAGCAGTGACTCAGGAATGAACACTGAAGCTTTCTTT.

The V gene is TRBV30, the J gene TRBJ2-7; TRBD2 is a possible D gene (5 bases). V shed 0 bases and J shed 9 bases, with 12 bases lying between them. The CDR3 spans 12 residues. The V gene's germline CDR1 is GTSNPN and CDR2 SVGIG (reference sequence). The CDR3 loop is CAWSVRPAGQYF. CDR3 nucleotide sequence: TGTGCCTGGAGTGTACGCCCCGCGGGGCAGTACTTC.

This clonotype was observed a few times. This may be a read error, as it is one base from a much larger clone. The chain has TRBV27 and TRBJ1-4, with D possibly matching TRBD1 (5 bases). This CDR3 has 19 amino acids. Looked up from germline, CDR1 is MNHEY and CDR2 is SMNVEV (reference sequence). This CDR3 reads CAGSLFALRGSATNEKLFF. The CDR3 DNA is TGTGCCGGCAGTTTATTCGCCCTGAGGGGAAGTGCAACTAATGAAAAACTGTTTTTT.

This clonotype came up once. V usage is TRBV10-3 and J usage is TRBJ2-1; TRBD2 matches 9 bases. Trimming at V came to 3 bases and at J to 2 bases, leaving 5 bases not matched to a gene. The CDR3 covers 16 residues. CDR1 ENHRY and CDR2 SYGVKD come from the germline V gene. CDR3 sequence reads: CAISETGLATYNEQFF. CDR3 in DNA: TGTGCCATCAGTGAAACAGGACTAGCGACCTACAATGAGCAGTTCTTC.

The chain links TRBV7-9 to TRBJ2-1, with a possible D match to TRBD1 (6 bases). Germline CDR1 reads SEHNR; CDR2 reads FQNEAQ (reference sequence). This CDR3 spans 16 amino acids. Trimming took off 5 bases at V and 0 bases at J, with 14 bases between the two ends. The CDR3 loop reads CASSVDRLSSYNEQFF. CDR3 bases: TGTGCCAGCAGCGTAGACAGGTTGAGCTCCTACAATGAGCAGTTCTTC.

CDR3 in amino acids: CSAPDRGTYQPQHF. As DNA, the CDR3 is TGCAGTGCCCCCGACAGGGGCACCTACCAGCCCCAGCATTTT. The chain carries TRBV20-1 and TRBJ1-5; 8 positions agree with TRBD1. Germline V CDR1 and CDR2: DFQATT, SNEGSKA (reference sequence). The CDR3 contains 14 residues. J gave up 7 bases and V 6 bases, and 11 bases lay outside the gene matches.

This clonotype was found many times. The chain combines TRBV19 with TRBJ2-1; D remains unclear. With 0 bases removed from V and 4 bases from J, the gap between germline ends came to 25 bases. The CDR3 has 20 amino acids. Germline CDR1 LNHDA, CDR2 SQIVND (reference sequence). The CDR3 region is CASSIDLLTEVKGEYNEQFF. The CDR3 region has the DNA TGTGCCAGTAGTATAGATCTATTGACCGAGGTTAAGGGTGAATACAATGAGCAGTTCTTC.